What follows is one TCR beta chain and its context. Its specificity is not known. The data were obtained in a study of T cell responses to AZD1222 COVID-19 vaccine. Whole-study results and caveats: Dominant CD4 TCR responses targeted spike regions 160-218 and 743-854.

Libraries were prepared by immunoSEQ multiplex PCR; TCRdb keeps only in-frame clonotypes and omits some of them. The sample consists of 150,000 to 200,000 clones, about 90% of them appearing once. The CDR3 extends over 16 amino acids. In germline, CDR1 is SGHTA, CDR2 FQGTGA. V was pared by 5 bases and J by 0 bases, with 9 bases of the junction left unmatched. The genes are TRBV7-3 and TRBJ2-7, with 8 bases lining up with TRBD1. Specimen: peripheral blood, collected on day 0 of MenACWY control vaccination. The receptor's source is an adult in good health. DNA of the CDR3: TGTGCCAGCAGCCCCGGGACAGGTTCGAGCTCCTACGAGCAGTACTTC. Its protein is CASSPGTGSSSYEQYF. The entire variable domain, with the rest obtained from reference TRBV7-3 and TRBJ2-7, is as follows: GAGVSQTPSNKVTEKGKYVELRCDPISGHTALYWYRQSLGQGPEFLIYFQGTGAADDSGLPNDRFFAVRPEGSVSTLKIQRTERGDSAVYLCASSPGTGSSSYEQYFGPGTRLTVT.